This T cell receptor beta chain was sequenced during a study of T cells after somatic rescue of genetic block (dated by TCRdb to the early 2020s). At the level of the whole study: The study assessed how robust, over the long term, a T-cell system was when the system had developed through somatic rescue of a genetic block in T-cell development.

Library preparation used the immunoSEQ multiplex PCR assay. The table comes from immuneACCESS by way of TCRdb, which keeps in-frame sequences with V and J called. Part of the clones is missing from these tables; in studies checked, under half for an unresolved V gene and the rest for unknown reasons. The sample records 110,000 or so clones, 80% to 95% of which are singletons. About 1.5% of the sample rests with the top ten. The CDR3 contains 13 residues, cysteine and phenylalanine counted. Kept here is only the CDR3 DNA, which spans 39 bases and is read in frame from base 1. Deletion took 1 base off V and 6 bases off J, with a span of 6 bases between the germline ends. Reading the germline V gene gives CDR1 SGHAT and CDR2 FQNNGV. This clone was recorded once. Its antigen specificity is not known. Base-call qualities are not available, and no considerably larger clone is one nucleotide away.

The sequence was collected from a young woman. Sequenced sample: peripheral blood mononuclear cells (PBMCs). The chain joins TRBV11-2 to TRBJ1-4; the D gene lacks a confident call. The nucleotide sequence is TGTGCCAGCAGCTTAGGGGAAGATGAAAAACTGTTTTTT. It is translated as CASSLGEDEKLFF.